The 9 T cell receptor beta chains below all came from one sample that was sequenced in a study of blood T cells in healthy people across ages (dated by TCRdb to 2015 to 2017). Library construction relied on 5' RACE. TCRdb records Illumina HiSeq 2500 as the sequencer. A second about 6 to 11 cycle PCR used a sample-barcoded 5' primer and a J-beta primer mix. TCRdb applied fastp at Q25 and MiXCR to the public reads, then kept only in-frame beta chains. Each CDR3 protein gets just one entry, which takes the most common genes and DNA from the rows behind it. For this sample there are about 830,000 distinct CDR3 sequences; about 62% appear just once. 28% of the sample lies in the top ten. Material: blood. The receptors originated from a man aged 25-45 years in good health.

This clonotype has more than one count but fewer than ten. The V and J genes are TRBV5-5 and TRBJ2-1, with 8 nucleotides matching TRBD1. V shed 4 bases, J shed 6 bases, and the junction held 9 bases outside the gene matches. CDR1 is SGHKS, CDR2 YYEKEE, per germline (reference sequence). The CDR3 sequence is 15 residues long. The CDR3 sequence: CASSQEQGGLNEQFF. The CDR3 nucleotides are TGTGCCAGCAGCCAAGAACAGGGGGGACTCAATGAGCAGTTCTTC.

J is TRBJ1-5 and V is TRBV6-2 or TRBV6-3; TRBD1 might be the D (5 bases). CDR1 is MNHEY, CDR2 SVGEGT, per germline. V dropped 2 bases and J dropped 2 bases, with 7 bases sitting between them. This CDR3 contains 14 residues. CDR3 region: CASSYDRRNQPQHF. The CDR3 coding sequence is TGTGCCAGCAGTTACGACAGACGCAATCAGCCCCAGCATTTT.

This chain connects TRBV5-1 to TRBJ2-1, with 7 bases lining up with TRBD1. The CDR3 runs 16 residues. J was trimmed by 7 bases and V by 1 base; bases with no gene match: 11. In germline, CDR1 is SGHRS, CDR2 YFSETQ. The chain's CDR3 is CASSLTGTVLSNEQFF. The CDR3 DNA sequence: TGCGCCAGCAGCTTGACCGGGACAGTCCTCTCGAATGAGCAGTTCTTC.

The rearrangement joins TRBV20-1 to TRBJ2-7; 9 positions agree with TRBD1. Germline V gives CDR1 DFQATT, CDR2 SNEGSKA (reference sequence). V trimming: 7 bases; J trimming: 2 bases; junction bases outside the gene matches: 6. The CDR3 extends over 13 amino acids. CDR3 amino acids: CSGGDRDTYEQYF. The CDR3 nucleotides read TGCAGTGGAGGGGACAGGGATACCTACGAGCAGTACTTC.

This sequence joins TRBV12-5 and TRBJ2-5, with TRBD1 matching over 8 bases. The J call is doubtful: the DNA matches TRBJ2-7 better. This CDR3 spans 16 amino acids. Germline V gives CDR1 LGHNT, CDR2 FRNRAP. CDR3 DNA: TGTGCTAGTGGTTTGGCCACCGGACAGGGCTCCTACGAGCAGTACTTC. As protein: CASGLATGQGSYEQYF.

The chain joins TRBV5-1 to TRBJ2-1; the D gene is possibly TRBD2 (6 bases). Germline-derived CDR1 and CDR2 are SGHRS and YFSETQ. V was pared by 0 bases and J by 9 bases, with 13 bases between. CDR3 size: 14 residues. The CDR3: CASSLGGTRGEQFF. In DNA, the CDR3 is TGCGCCAGCAGCTTGGGTGGGACTCGTGGTGAGCAGTTCTTC.

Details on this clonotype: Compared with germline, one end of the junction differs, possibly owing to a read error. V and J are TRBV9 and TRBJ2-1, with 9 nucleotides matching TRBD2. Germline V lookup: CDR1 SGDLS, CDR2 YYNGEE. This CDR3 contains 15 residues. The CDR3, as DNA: TGTGCCAGCAGCCCTAGCGGGACTTACTACAATGAGCGGTTCTTC. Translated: CASSPSGTYYNERFF.

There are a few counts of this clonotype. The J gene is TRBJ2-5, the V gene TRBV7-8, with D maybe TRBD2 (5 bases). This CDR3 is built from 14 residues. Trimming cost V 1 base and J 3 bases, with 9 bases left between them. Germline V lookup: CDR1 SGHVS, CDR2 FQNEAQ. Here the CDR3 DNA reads TGTGCCAGCAGCTTAGGAGGGCCCGAAGAGACCCAGTACTTC. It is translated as CASSLGGPEETQYF.

The CDR3 region is CASSDSPGRSEQFF. Here the CDR3 DNA reads TGTGCCAGCAGCGACAGCCCGGGGAGGAGTGAGCAGTTCTTC. The genes are TRBV5-5 and TRBJ2-1; D is possibly TRBD2 (6 bases). In germline, CDR1 is SGHKS, CDR2 YYEKEE (reference sequence). The V end lost 4 bases, the J end lost 9 bases, and 17 bases lay between the germline ends. The CDR3 extends over 14 amino acids.